This TCR beta chain comes out of a study of Ad26.COV2.S vaccination and SARS-CoV-2 variants. General study points: Marked by substantial breadth, spike-specific CD8+ and CD4+ T cell responses were reportedly seen after vaccination. Vaccine recipients posted higher spike-specific TCR breadth than their placebo counterparts.

Method: immunoSEQ multiplex PCR; TCRdb's copy keeps in-frame clones and lacks some. This sample has around 340,000 clones, with less than 90% found just once. Treatment described: roughly 18 received Ad26.COV2.S at low or high dose, single or two shots; 5 received placebo; per-sample allocation not given. On day 63 after the first injection, vaccine and placebo recipients gave samples. Concerning this clone: The antigen is unknown.

This CDR3 is built from 13 residues. Between the trimmed V and J ends, which lost 2 bases and 3 bases, there was a span of 7 bases. The sequenced sample was peripheral blood, obtained in a trial of Ad26.COV2.S vaccine versus placebo. The chain joins TRBV12-3 or TRBV12-4 to TRBJ1-1; D is uncertain. This receptor was identified in a person between 18 and 59 years old who received the Ad26.COV2.S COVID-19 vaccine or a placebo. CDR3 DNA: TGTGCCAGCAGTTTATGGGGTTACACTGAAGCTTTCTTT. Translating gives CASSLWGYTEAFF.